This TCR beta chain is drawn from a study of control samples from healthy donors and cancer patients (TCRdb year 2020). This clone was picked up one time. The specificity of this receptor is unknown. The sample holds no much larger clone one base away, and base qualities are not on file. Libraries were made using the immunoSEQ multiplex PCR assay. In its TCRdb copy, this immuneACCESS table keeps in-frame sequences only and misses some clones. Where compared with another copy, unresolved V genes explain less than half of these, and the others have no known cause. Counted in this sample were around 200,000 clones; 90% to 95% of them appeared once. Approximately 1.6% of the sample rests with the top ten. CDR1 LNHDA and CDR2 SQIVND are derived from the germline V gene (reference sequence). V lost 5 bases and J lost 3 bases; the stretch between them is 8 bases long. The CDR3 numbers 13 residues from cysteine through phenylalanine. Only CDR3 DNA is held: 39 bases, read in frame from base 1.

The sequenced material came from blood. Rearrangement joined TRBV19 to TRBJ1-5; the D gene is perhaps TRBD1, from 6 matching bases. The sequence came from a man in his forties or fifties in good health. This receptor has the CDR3 CASSDRYNQPQHF. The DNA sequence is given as TGTGCCAGTAGTGACAGGTACAATCAGCCCCAGCATTTT.